This paragraph covers one TCR beta chain sequence. Its antigen is unknown. Method: immunoSEQ multiplex PCR; TCRdb's copy keeps in-frame clones and lacks some. The sample has hundreds of thousands of clones, roughly nine tenths seen once. Treatment meaning: roughly 19 received Ad26.COV2.S at low or high dose, single or two shots; 5 received placebo; per-sample allocation not given. On day 63 after the first injection, vaccine and placebo recipients gave samples. This entry belongs to a study of Ad26.COV2.S vaccination and SARS-CoV-2 variants. This CDR3 is built from 15 residues. Looked up from germline, CDR1 is KGHDR and CDR2 is SFDVKD. The V end lost 3 bases, the J end lost 0 bases, and 10 bases lay between the germline ends. Broader study findings: Non-spike TCR breadth did not differ much between vaccine and placebo recipients.

This clonotype was obtained from a person between 18 and 60 years old who received the Ad26.COV2.S COVID-19 vaccine or a placebo. The rearrangement links TRBV24-1 to TRBJ2-5; possible D gene TRBD1, 5 bases. The material sequenced was peripheral blood, taken in a trial of Ad26.COV2.S vaccine versus placebo. In DNA, the CDR3 is TGTGCCACCAGTGATCCCGGACATAACCAAGAGACCCAGTACTTC. Translated: CATSDPGHNQETQYF.